Shown below are 5 T cell receptor beta chains from a single sample sequenced in a study of cytomegalovirus exposure and HLA in healthy donors. PCR primers comprised 60 Vbeta and 13 Jbeta primers. The table came from immunoSEQ multiplex PCR; TCRdb's copy has only in-frame clones and leaves some out. The sample carries over 100,000 clones, approximately 69% recorded once. Material: PBMCs. These receptors originate from a man aged 35 to 55 in good health and CMV-seropositive.

The chain carries TRBV2 and TRBJ2-2, with D unclear. This CDR3 comprises 14 residues. Looked up from germline, CDR1 is SNHLY and CDR2 is FYNNEI. V was clipped by 9 bases and J by 6 bases, with 17 bases between them. CDR3 nucleotide sequence: TGTGCCAGTACCTCACTGGGCTCTGCCGGGGAGCTGTTTTTT. This translates into CASTSLGSAGELFF.

This clone appeared a few times. The chain couples TRBV7-2 to TRBJ2-1, with a tentative D call TRBD1 (6 bases). V was trimmed by 5 bases and J by 1 base, leaving 18 bases between them. This CDR3 is built from 17 residues. Per the germline V gene, CDR1 is SGHTA and CDR2 is FQGNSA. CDR3 bases: TGTGCCAGCAGCCCCCTGGGGGCAGGGGATTCCTACAATGAGCAGTTCTTC. Translating gives CASSPLGAGDSYNEQFF.

CDR3: CASSRTGTNTVDTQYF. The CDR3 coding sequence is TGTGCCAGCAGCCGAACCGGGACTAATACCGTAGATACGCAGTATTTT. The chain joins TRBV5-6 to TRBJ2-3; 7 nucleotides agree with TRBD2. The V gene end was trimmed by 4 bases and the J gene end by 5 bases; junction bases not matched to a gene: 13. Germline assignment: CDR1 SGHDT and CDR2 YYEEEE. This CDR3 has 16 residues. The full variable domain, in which reference TRBV5-6 and TRBJ2-3 provide the parts outside the CDR3, is DAGVTQSPTHLIKTRGQQVTLRCSPKSGHDTVSWYQQALGQGPQFIFQYYEEEERQRGNFPDRFSGHQFPNYSSELNVNALLLGDSALYLCASSRTGTNTVDTQYFGPGTRLTVL.

This clone has just a few counts. The chain joins TRBV5-4 to TRBJ1-2, with D perhaps matching TRBD1 (5 bases). This CDR3 has 14 amino acids. V was shortened by 2 bases and J by 6 bases, with 14 bases between the two germline ends. The germline CDR1 and CDR2 sequences are SGHNT and YYREEE (reference sequence). The CDR3 is CASSFEDFRDGYTF. In nucleotides, the CDR3 is TGTGCCAGCAGCTTTGAAGATTTCAGGGATGGCTACACCTTC.

This sequence joins TRBV5-4 and TRBJ2-5, with D unclear. Deletions cut 3 bases from V and 1 base from J, with 7 bases between. The germline V gene has CDR1 SGHNT and CDR2 YYREEE (reference sequence). The CDR3 consists of 13 residues. As DNA, the CDR3 is TGTGCCAGCAGCTCCGAGGCCCAAGAGACCCAGTACTTC. Protein sequence: CASSSEAQETQYF. Complete variable domain (other parts from reference TRBV5-4 and TRBJ2-5): ETGVTQSPTHLIKTRGQQVTLRCSSQSGHNTVSWYQQALGQGPQFIFQYYREEENGRGNFPPRFSGLQFPNYSSELNVNALELDDSALYLCASSSEAQETQYFGPGTRLLVL.